The T cell receptor (beta chain) under discussion was sequenced for a study of cytotoxic CD8 clonotypes in ibrutinib-treated CLL. Study overall: The group held about 11 relapsed/refractory and under 16 treatment-naive patients, with some 17 IGHV unmutated. Collecting the response samples happened after a median around twelve months of treatment, with a range of 6 to 36.

Investigators sourced approximately 1.8 micrograms of genomic DNA from cryopreserved PBMCs for TCR beta libraries. Some clones are missing from TCRdb's copy, which holds only in-frame ones; the method was immunoSEQ multiplex PCR. The sample yields 200,000 to 250,000 clones, 75% to 80% seen once. Trimming removed 2 bases from V and 10 bases from J, with 24 bases in between. This CDR3 has 16 amino acids. Germline V gene data show CDR1 as SGDLS and CDR2 as YYNGEE. The chain combines TRBV9 with TRBJ1-1, with D unclear. Sequencing used PBMCs, obtained after 12 months of ibrutinib treatment. This clonotype was obtained from a human donor with chronic lymphocytic leukemia. The CDR3 nucleotides read TGTGCCAGCAGCGTGGACCTCGGGGAGTTGGTCGAGGGAGCTTTCTTT. Encoded protein: CASSVDLGELVEGAFF.